This is a list of T cell receptor beta chains from one sample in a study of CD8 T cells in ankylosing spondylitis. MiXCR was run by TCRdb on the 5' RACE reads, yielding one entry per CDR3 protein. The table has about 140,000 distinct CDR3 sequences, around 32% seen once. Specimen: synovial fluid, either unsorted or a sorted T cell fraction (not recorded which). The source of these receptors is a male donor with ankylosing spondylitis. Both conserved end residues are part of each CDR3. The D gene is left open where the match is weak. Rows may omit the clone size; those that give it use once, few, many or a size class.

j_call v_call d_call clone_size cdr3_nt cdr3_aa
TRBJ2-1 TRBV3-1 NA once TGTGCCAGCAGCCAATACATCGGTGAGCAGATCTTC CASSQYIGEQIF
TRBJ2-4 TRBV7-2 TRBD2 few TGTGCCAGCAGCTTAGGCCGACTAGCGTCAGTAAACATTCAGTACTTC CASSLGRLASVNIQYF
TRBJ2-5 TRBV20-1 NA NA TGCAGTGCTAGAGATGGAAGGACAGGAGGGGAGACCCAGTACTTC CSARDGRTGGETQYF
TRBJ2-2 TRBV7-2 NA NA TGTGCCAGCAGCTTAGAATTAACAGGGAGGACCGGGGAGCTGTTTTTT CASSLELTGRTGELFF
TRBJ1-1 TRBV18 NA NA TGTGCCAGCTCACCAGGGCCTGAAGCTTTCTTT CASSPGPEAFF
TRBJ2-7 TRBV27 NA NA TGTGCCGAAAATGACGAGCAGTACTTC CAENDEQYF
TRBJ1-5 TRBV2 TRBD1 NA TGTGCCAGTCAGACAGGGGGTCAGCCCCAGCATTTT CASQTGGQPQHF
TRBJ2-3 TRBV4-2 NA NA TGTGCCAGCAGCCGAGACCTACGCACAGATACGCAGTATTTT CASSRDLRTDTQYF
TRBJ2-1 TRBV7-2 NA NA TGTGCCAGCAGCTTAGGGACTCAGCCCTACAATGAGCAGTTCTTC CASSLGTQPYNEQFF
TRBJ2-2 TRBV7-9 NA few TGTGCCAGCAGCTTAGAACGCGCGGGTACCGGGGAGCTGTTTTTT CASSLERAGTGELFF
TRBJ2-1 TRBV14 NA NA TGTGCCAGCAGCCAAGATTCCCGGGGGGCCTCCTACAATGAGCAGTTCTTC CASSQDSRGASYNEQFF
TRBJ2-1 TRBV19 TRBD2 few TGTGCCAGTAGGCCAACTAGCGGGAGCTTCAATGAGCAGTTCTTC CASRPTSGSFNEQFF
TRBJ1-1 TRBV12-3/TRBV12-4 NA many TGTGCCAGCAGACCGGGCCCCGGGAACACTGAAGCTTTCTTT CASRPGPGNTEAFF
TRBJ1-4 TRBV5-1 NA NA TGCGCCAGCAGCGTATCCACAACTAATGAAAAACTGTTTTTT CASSVSTTNEKLFF
TRBJ2-1 TRBV5-1 NA NA TGCGCCAGCAGCGAGGGGGAGGCGAATGAGCAGTTCTTC CASSEGEANEQFF
TRBJ1-4 TRBV7-2 TRBD1 NA TGTGCCAGCAGCTCTTCCGGGACAGGATATGAAAAACTGTTTTTT CASSSSGTGYEKLFF
TRBJ2-3 TRBV20-1 NA NA TGCAGTGCTAGGCCCAGTTTAGCGCCTAGCACAGATACGCAGTATTTT CSARPSLAPSTDTQYF
TRBJ2-3 TRBV2 TRBD1 once TGTGCCAGCAGCGTGGGAGACAGGGGACGAAATACGCAGTATTTT CASSVGDRGRNTQYF
TRBJ2-1 TRBV5-5 TRBD1 NA TGTGCCAGCAGCATTGACAGGGGCCCCTACAATGAGCAGTTCTTC CASSIDRGPYNEQFF
TRBJ2-3 TRBV27 NA NA TGTGTGTGCCGGTCCCTTGGGACAGATACGCAGTATTTT CVCRSLGTDTQYF
TRBJ2-1 TRBV7-2 NA few TGTGCCAGCAGCTCTCAGGGGGGACTATCCTACAATGAGCAGTTCTTC CASSSQGGLSYNEQFF
TRBJ1-6 TRBV7-9 TRBD1 NA TGTGCCAGCAGCCGAGGGACAGGGGTCAATTCACCCCTCCACTTT CASSRGTGVNSPLHF
TRBJ2-1 TRBV7-2 TRBD2 few TGTGCCAGCAGTAAGCGGGAGATGGGGAATGAGCAGTTCTTC CASSKREMGNEQFF
TRBJ2-6 TRBV18 TRBD1 few TGTGCCAGCTCACCACGGGCAGGGGGTAGCTCTGGGGCCAACGTCCTGACTTTC CASSPRAGGSSGANVLTF
TRBJ2-2 TRBV20-1 NA many TGCAGTGCTGAGGGGCGTAAGGTCGGGGAGCTGTTTTTT CSAEGRKVGELFF
TRBJ1-1 TRBV12-3/TRBV12-4 NA few TGTGCCAGCAGTCTAACAACAAGGGGCGCTGAAGCTTTCTTT CASSLTTRGAEAFF
TRBJ2-1 TRBV5-4 TRBD1 few TGTGCCAGCTCCATTACAGGGGGCTCCTACAATGAGCAGTTCTTC CASSITGGSYNEQFF
TRBJ2-7 TRBV20-1 TRBD1 many TGCAGTGCTAGAGATCTCCGACAGGGGGTCTACGAGCAGTACTTC CSARDLRQGVYEQYF
TRBJ2-7 TRBV24-1 NA NA TGTGCCACCAGTGAGAGATTAGCGCCACCCTACGAGCAGTACTTC CATSERLAPPYEQYF
TRBJ2-7 TRBV29-1 TRBD1 NA TGCAGCGTCAGGACAGGGTCCGAGCAGTACTTC CSVRTGSEQYF
TRBJ1-2 TRBV5-1 NA NA TGCGCCAGCAGCTTGGGGGCAGCTAACTATGGCTACACCTTC CASSLGAANYGYTF
TRBJ1-1 TRBV6-2/TRBV6-3 NA NA TGTGCCAGCAGTGGGGACCTTAGCATGAACACTGAAGCTTTCTTT CASSGDLSMNTEAFF
TRBJ2-3 TRBV20-1 TRBD2 NA TGCAGTGCTAGCGGGAGGGCCCCCACAGATACGCAGTATTTT CSASGRAPTDTQYF
TRBJ1-5 TRBV24-1 NA few TGTGCCACCAGTGATTCATACAGGGATGGGCGCAATCAGCCCCAGCATTTT CATSDSYRDGRNQPQHF
TRBJ1-2 TRBV4-2 NA NA TGTGCCAGCAATCAACAGGGTGTTTACGGCTACACCTTC CASNQQGVYGYTF
TRBJ2-2 TRBV30 NA NA TGTGCCTGGAGTGTACGGGGGACCGGGGAGCTGTTTTTT CAWSVRGTGELFF
TRBJ2-3 TRBV7-6 TRBD1 many TGTGCCAGCAGCCAGGGACAGGGCACAGATACGCAGTATTTT CASSQGQGTDTQYF
TRBJ2-7 TRBV6-1 NA NA TGTGCCAGCAGTGAAGGGCTCTCCTACGAGCAGTACTTC CASSEGLSYEQYF
TRBJ1-6 TRBV15 NA few TGTGCCACCAGCAGAGACAGCTCCTATAATTCACCCCTCCACTTT CATSRDSSYNSPLHF
TRBJ1-2 TRBV20-1 TRBD1 many TGCAGTGCTAGAGGGACAGGGACGGCTAACTATGGCTACACCTTC CSARGTGTANYGYTF
TRBJ1-1 TRBV20-1 TRBD1 many TGCAGTGCTAGATCGAGTCGGGACAGGGGGTATGAAGCTTTCTTT CSARSSRDRGYEAFF
TRBJ2-5 TRBV12-3/TRBV12-4 TRBD2 many TGTGCCAGCAGTCCTCAACTAGCGGGGTCTCAAGAGACCCAGTACTTC CASSPQLAGSQETQYF
TRBJ2-7 TRBV27 TRBD2 few TGTGCCAGCAGTTTATCCCGGTCTAGCGGGAGAAACGAGCAGTACTTC CASSLSRSSGRNEQYF
TRBJ2-7 TRBV12-3/TRBV12-4 NA many TGTGCCAGCAGGTCGGACAGATACGAGCAGTACTTC CASRSDRYEQYF
TRBJ2-3 TRBV6-2/TRBV6-3 NA few TGTGCCAGCAGTTACTCCCGTTTAGTAGGCCTTCGGAGCACAGATACGCAGTATTTT CASSYSRLVGLRSTDTQYF
TRBJ1-5 TRBV7-8 NA many TGTGCCAGCAGCTTAGATACAGTAAATCAGCCCCAGCATTTT CASSLDTVNQPQHF
TRBJ2-1 TRBV28 TRBD2 many TGTGCCAGCAGTGACAGGGGACTAGCGGGAATCTATGAGCAGTTCTTC CASSDRGLAGIYEQFF
TRBJ1-2 TRBV20-1 NA NA TGCAGTGCTAGAGATTTGGGCCTTGGCTACACCTTC CSARDLGLGYTF
TRBJ2-7 TRBV30 NA few TGTGCCTGGAGCTGGGAAGGGCAGCAGTACTTC CAWSWEGQQYF
TRBJ2-1 TRBV27 NA NA TGTGCCAGCAGTTTACGTACCCCAAACAATGAGCAGTTCTTC CASSLRTPNNEQFF
TRBJ2-5 TRBV5-1 NA NA TGCGCCAGCAGCTTTAACATAGAAGAGACCCAGTACTTC CASSFNIEETQYF